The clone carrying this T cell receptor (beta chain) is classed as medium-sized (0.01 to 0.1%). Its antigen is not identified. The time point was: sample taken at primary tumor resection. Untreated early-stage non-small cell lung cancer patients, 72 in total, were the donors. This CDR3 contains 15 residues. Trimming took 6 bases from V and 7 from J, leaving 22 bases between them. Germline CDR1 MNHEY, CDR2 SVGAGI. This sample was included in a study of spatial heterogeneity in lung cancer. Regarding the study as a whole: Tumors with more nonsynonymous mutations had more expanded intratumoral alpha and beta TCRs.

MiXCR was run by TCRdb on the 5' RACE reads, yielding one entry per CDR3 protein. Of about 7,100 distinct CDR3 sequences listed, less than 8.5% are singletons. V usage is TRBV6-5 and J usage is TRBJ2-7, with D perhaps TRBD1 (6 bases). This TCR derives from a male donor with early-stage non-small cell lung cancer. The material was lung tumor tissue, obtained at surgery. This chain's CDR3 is CASSLGQLLVKEQYF. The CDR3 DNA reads TGTGCCAGCAGCCTCGGACAGCTTCTCGTTAAGGAGCAGTACTTC.